This T cell receptor (beta chain) was observed in a study of T cell changes during pregnancy in multiple sclerosis. The assay was immunoSEQ multiplex PCR, and TCRdb's table has in-frame clones only and misses some. The table lists tens of thousands of clones, about nine tenths of them singletons. Trimming pared 0 bases from V and 0 bases from J, leaving 9 bases between. This CDR3 region has 15 residues. Per germline, CDR1 KGHSH and CDR2 LQKENI. This clonotype originated in a female donor in good health, enrolled as a control in a pregnancy study. This chain uses TRBV18 with TRBJ2-7, with D perhaps TRBD1 (5 bases). This material consisted of CD8+ T cells from peripheral blood mononuclear cells, taken in the first trimester of pregnancy. The CDR3 DNA sequence: TGTGCCAGCTCACCACCGGGGCAAGACTCCTACGAGCAGTACTTC. It codes for CASSPPGQDSYEQYF.